This TCR beta chain came from a study of early T cells in non-severe SARS-CoV-2 infection. cDNA molecules, individually, were tagged with unique molecular identifiers. A single record per CDR3 protein comes from TCRdb applying MiXCR to the 5' RACE reads. The sample records tens of thousands of distinct CDR3 sequences, 12% being singletons. This clonotype was seen a handful of times. The specimen was whole blood. The receptor was isolated from an adult who was a healthcare worker with PCR-confirmed SARS-CoV-2 infection or an uninfected control (not recorded which).

The CDR3 DNA reads TGTGCCAGCAGCTTCTTCCGGGGGGGCCTCCAGTCCTACGAGCAGTACTTC. This encodes CASSFFRGGLQSYEQYF. This sequence joins TRBV7-9 and TRBJ2-7; 8 positions match TRBD2. After removal of 3 bases from V and 1 base from J, the junction contained 11 bases not matched to a gene. This CDR3 comprises 17 residues. Germline V lookup: CDR1 SEHNR, CDR2 FQNEAQ (reference sequence).